The 27 T cell receptor beta chains presented below share a single source sample, sequenced in a study of PD-1 blockade in classical Hodgkin lymphoma. Relapse was seen in all patients after autologous stem cell transplantation, and brentuximab vedotin exposure was variable. Some clones are missing from TCRdb's copy, which holds only in-frame ones; the method was immunoSEQ multiplex PCR. The sample yields some 58,000 clones, 70% to 90% seen once. The specimen was peripheral blood mononuclear cells (PBMCs), collected before the second cycle of nivolumab. These TCRs come from a human donor with classical Hodgkin lymphoma.

This clone appeared a single time. The V call is TRBV6-5, the J call TRBJ2-4, with D perhaps being TRBD1 or TRBD2 (5 bases each). Trimming cost V 3 bases and J 3 bases, with 12 bases left between them. Germline values: CDR1 MNHEY, CDR2 SVGAGI. The CDR3 covers 15 residues. CDR3 sequence (DNA): TGTGCCAGCAGTTATTATGGGGGAGACAAAAACATTCAGTACTTC. This gives the protein CASSYYGGDKNIQYF.

The V gene is TRBV7-9, the J gene TRBJ1-4; a possible D gene is TRBD1 (6 bases). The V end lost 6 bases, the J end lost 7 bases, and 12 bases lay between the germline ends. The germline V gene encodes CDR1 SEHNR and CDR2 FQNEAQ (reference sequence). The CDR3 is 13 residues long. The CDR3 region has the DNA TGTGCCAGCAGGGACTCAGGGGTTGAAAAACTGTTTTTT. The encoded protein is CASRDSGVEKLFF.

This clone has more than one count but fewer than ten. This chain connects TRBV18 to TRBJ2-1; TRBD2 is a possible D gene (5 bases). Per germline, CDR1 KGHSH and CDR2 LQKENI. The CDR3 is made up of 15 amino acids. With 3 bases removed from V and 8 bases from J, the gap between germline ends came to 17 bases. The chain's CDR3 is CASSPPGRLSDEQFF. The CDR3 DNA is TGTGCCAGCTCACCTCCCGGTCGACTATCGGATGAGCAGTTCTTC.

The rearrangement links TRBV7-9 to TRBJ1-2; tentative D call: TRBD1 (5 bases). V lost 4 bases, J lost 4 bases, and 13 bases lay in between. Germline CDR1 SEHNR, CDR2 FQNEAQ (reference sequence). The CDR3 has 14 amino acids. The CDR3 nucleotides read TGTGCCAGCAGCTCGTCCGGGGCGGTCTATGGCTACACCTTC. Protein sequence: CASSSSGAVYGYTF. Together with reference TRBV7-9 and TRBJ1-2, the CDR3 gives the full variable domain: DTGVSQNPRHKITKRGQNVTFRCDPISEHNRLYWYRQTLGQGPEFLTYFQNEAQLEKSRLLSDRFSAERPKGSFSTLEIQRTEQGDSAMYLCASSSSGAVYGYTFGSGTRLTVV.

The chain carries TRBV27 and TRBJ2-5, with D possibly being TRBD1 (6 bases). V was cut by 7 bases and J by 5 bases, with 20 bases left in between. Germline V gives CDR1 MNHEY, CDR2 SMNVEV (reference sequence). CDR3 length: 15 residues. The CDR3 nucleotides read TGTGCCAGCACTTCCGGCCCATTCCAGGGGGAGACCCAGTACTTC. Translating gives CASTSGPFQGETQYF.

The rearrangement links TRBV5-1 to TRBJ1-2; TRBD1 is a possible D gene (6 bases). The germline V gene encodes CDR1 SGHRS and CDR2 YFSETQ. The germline V and J ends were trimmed by 0 bases and 6 bases, with 21 bases remaining between them. The CDR3 sequence is 17 residues long. CDR3 DNA: TGCGCCAGCAGCTTGGGAGTTACTGACAGGTCCTTCAATGGCTACACCTTC. Amino acid sequence: CASSLGVTDRSFNGYTF.

The chain recombines TRBV27 with TRBJ2-2; tentatively, D is TRBD2 (6 bases). Per germline, CDR1 MNHEY and CDR2 SMNVEV (reference sequence). V shed 2 bases and J shed 7 bases, with 14 bases lying between them. This CDR3 is 15 amino acids long. In DNA, the CDR3 is TGTGCCAGCAGTTTAACGCGCGCGGGGTACGGGGAGCTGTTTTTT. The encoded protein is CASSLTRAGYGELFF.

CDR3 in DNA: TGTGCCAGCAGGGATCCAGGGGGCAATCAGCCCCAGCATTTT. Protein: CASRDPGGNQPQHF. This chain links TRBV6-6 with TRBJ1-5, with D perhaps matching TRBD1 (6 bases). V lost 6 bases to trimming and J lost 2 bases, with 11 bases between them. This CDR3 region has 14 residues. Per the germline V gene, CDR1 is MNHNY and CDR2 is SVGAGI (reference sequence).

This chain connects TRBV6-5 to TRBJ1-1; maybe TRBD1 (5 bases). V shed 7 bases and J shed 0 bases, with 15 bases lying between them. The germline gives CDR1 MNHEY, CDR2 SVGAGI. This CDR3 spans 15 amino acids. CDR3: CASTTGGNMNTEAFF. The CDR3 DNA follows: TGTGCCAGCACCACCGGGGGGAACATGAACACTGAAGCTTTCTTT.

This chain links TRBV28 with TRBJ2-7; TRBD2 matches at 10 bases. The CDR3 consists of 15 residues. V lost 5 bases to trimming and J lost 0 bases; unmatched junction nucleotides: 4. Germline CDR1 is MDHEN and CDR2 is SYDVKM. DNA for the CDR3: TGTGCCAGCAGTGTTACTAGCGGGGCCTCCTACGAGCAGTACTTC. Protein: CASSVTSGASYEQYF. The full variable domain, rest sourced from reference TRBV28 and TRBJ2-7, is DVKVTQSSRYLVKRTGEKVFLECVQDMDHENMFWYRQDPGLGLRLIYFSYDVKMKEKGDIPEGYSVSREKKERFSLILESASTNQTSMYLCASSVTSGASYEQYFGPGTRLTVT.

The chain couples TRBV5-1 to TRBJ1-4; tentatively, D is TRBD1 (6 bases). V lost 6 bases and J lost 5, with 17 bases in between. Per germline, CDR1 SGHRS and CDR2 YFSETQ. The CDR3 is 15 residues long. The CDR3 here is CASTPAGTQNEKLFF. Here the CDR3 DNA reads TGCGCCAGCACTCCAGCCGGGACACAGAATGAAAAACTGTTTTTT.

The chain couples TRBV29-1 to TRBJ1-1; D perhaps matches TRBD1 (6 bases). Per the germline V gene, CDR1 is SQVTM and CDR2 is ANQGSEA. The CDR3 runs 13 residues. V shed 7 bases and J shed 8 bases, with 20 bases lying between them. CDR3 in amino acids: CSGGHRLIPEAFF. The CDR3 DNA is TGCAGCGGGGGACACCGATTAATTCCAGAAGCTTTCTTT.

The chain has TRBV5-6 and TRBJ2-5, with TRBD2 identical over 9 bases. The germline V gene has CDR1 SGHDT and CDR2 YYEEEE. The ends lost 2 bases at V and 0 bases at J; junction bases unmatched: 5. The CDR3 consists of 16 residues. CDR3 sequence (DNA): TGTGCCAGCAGCTTAGCGACTAGCGGATACCAAGAGACCCAGTACTTC. Protein sequence: CASSLATSGYQETQYF.

The chain joins TRBV15 to TRBJ2-1; 7 bases map to TRBD1. Germline assignment: CDR1 LNHNV and CDR2 YYDKDF (reference sequence). The CDR3 consists of 14 residues. The V segment lost 5 bases and the J segment 5 bases; nucleotides outside the gene matches: 6. CDR3 DNA sequence: TGTGCCACCAGCCCCGCTACAGGGGACAATGAGCAGTTCTTC. Translating gives CATSPATGDNEQFF.

The chain employs TRBV27 and TRBJ2-3; D remains unclear. In germline, CDR1 is MNHEY, CDR2 SMNVEV (reference sequence). Trimming took 6 bases from V and 6 from J, leaving 19 bases between them. This CDR3 has 15 residues. The CDR3 sequence: CASRTRLSPGDTQYF. The CDR3 bases are TGTGCCAGCAGAACCCGACTCAGCCCCGGGGATACGCAGTATTTT.

This clone came up once. This chain links TRBV7-9 with TRBJ2-1, with D perhaps matching TRBD1 or TRBD2 (7 bases each). Between the trimmed V and J ends, which lost 5 bases and 13 bases, there was a span of 27 bases. CDR1 is SEHNR, CDR2 FQNEAQ, per germline (reference sequence). There are 16 residues in the CDR3. This chain's CDR3 is CASSPGGGQLTSLQFF. The DNA of the CDR3 is TGTGCCAGCAGCCCTGGGGGGGGACAGTTGACTAGCCTACAGTTCTTC.

The genes are TRBV11-2 and TRBJ2-7, with 9 bases that match TRBD2. V lost 0 bases to trimming and J lost 7 bases; unmatched junction nucleotides: 4. CDR1 is SGHAT and CDR2 is FQNNGV in the germline V gene. The CDR3 consists of 14 residues. The CDR3 here is CASSLERGGWEQYF. The CDR3 coding sequence is TGTGCCAGCAGCTTAGAGCGGGGGGGCTGGGAGCAGTACTTC.

J is TRBJ2-6 and V is TRBV7-9, with D maybe TRBD2 (6 bases). Trimming took off 2 bases at V and 2 bases at J, with 13 bases between the two ends. The CDR3 consists of 17 residues. Germline values: CDR1 SEHNR, CDR2 FQNEAQ (reference sequence). The CDR3 sequence: CASSLWGVVTGANVLTF. As DNA, the CDR3 is TGTGCCAGCAGCTTATGGGGGGTAGTAACTGGGGCCAACGTCCTGACTTTC.

The chain is built from TRBV5-1 and TRBJ1-4, with D hard to call. Trimming pared 1 base from V and 0 bases from J, leaving 13 bases between. The length of the CDR3 is 17 residues. The germline V gene has CDR1 SGHRS and CDR2 YFSETQ. In DNA, the CDR3 is TGCGCCAGCAGCTTGACCGGGTTGGGGTCAACTAATGAAAAACTGTTTTTT. Translated, it gives CASSLTGLGSTNEKLFF.

The chain joins TRBV5-1 to TRBJ1-1, with a possible D match to TRBD1 (6 bases). From germline, CDR1 is SGHRS and CDR2 YFSETQ. V shed 4 bases and J shed 5 bases, with 15 bases lying between them. The CDR3 has 14 amino acids. This CDR3 reads CASSLGGAGTEAFF. The CDR3 nucleotides read TGCGCCAGCAGCCTCGGGGGCGCGGGAACTGAAGCTTTCTTT. Variable domain in full (rest from reference TRBV5-1 and TRBJ1-1): KAGVTQTPRYLIKTRGQQVTLSCSPISGHRSVSWYQQTPGQGLQFLFEYFSETQRNKGNFPGRFSGRQFSNSRSEMNVSTLELGDSALYLCASSLGGAGTEAFFGQGTRLTVV.

This clone was found once. The rearrangement joins TRBV5-1 to TRBJ1-3, with a possible D match to TRBD1 (5 bases). The V and J ends lost 6 bases and 0 bases respectively, with 10 bases between them. CDR3 length equals 14 residues. CDR1 is SGHRS, CDR2 YFSETQ, per germline. The CDR3 DNA is TGCGCCAGCAAGCAGGGCTCCTCTGGAAACACCATATATTTT. Amino acid sequence: CASKQGSSGNTIYF.

V usage is TRBV15 and J usage is TRBJ1-1; D is undetermined. V dropped 1 base and J dropped 3 bases, with 6 bases sitting between them. The germline V gene has CDR1 LNHNV and CDR2 YYDKDF (reference sequence). The CDR3 runs to 13 residues. The CDR3 protein is CATSRGIHTEAFF. The CDR3 coding sequence is TGTGCCACCAGCAGAGGTATCCACACTGAAGCTTTCTTT.

The chain links TRBV11-2 to TRBJ1-6; unclear D gene. This CDR3 has 12 amino acids. CDR1 and CDR2 from the germline V gene are SGHAT and FQNNGV. The ends were cut back, 5 bases at V and 15 bases at J, with 14 bases in the middle. Here the CDR3 reads CASSDRTQHLHF. The CDR3, as DNA: TGTGCCAGCAGCGATCGGACCCAACACCTCCACTTT.

The CDR3 spells CASSSLRDSVFGQYF. In DNA form, the CDR3 reads TGTGCCAGCAGTTCCTTGCGGGACTCCGTTTTCGGGCAGTACTTC. This sequence joins TRBV11-2 and TRBJ2-7; possible D gene TRBD2, 6 bases. The CDR3 is 15 amino acids. Looked up from germline, CDR1 is SGHAT and CDR2 is FQNNGV. V was clipped by 6 bases and J by 9 bases, with 24 bases between them.

The chain uses TRBV7-2 and TRBJ2-7; 8 bases are a match to TRBD2. Trimming at V came to 5 bases and at J to 0 bases, leaving 12 bases not matched to a gene. The germline V gene has CDR1 SGHTA and CDR2 FQGNSA. The CDR3 contains 17 residues. The CDR3 is CASSKASRGAPSYEQYF. In DNA, the CDR3 is TGTGCCAGCAGCAAGGCTTCGCGGGGGGCGCCCTCCTACGAGCAGTACTTC.

This clone was seen only once. The rearrangement joins TRBV9 to TRBJ1-2, with 12 bases identical to TRBD1. V was pared by 3 bases and J by 7 bases, with 7 bases of the junction left unmatched. The CDR3 extends over 15 amino acids. Germline V gene lookup returns CDR1 SGDLS and CDR2 YYNGEE. The CDR3 loop is CASSEMGTGGSGYTF. The CDR3 bases are TGTGCCAGCAGCGAGATGGGGACAGGGGGCAGTGGCTACACCTTC.

The chain employs TRBV6-5 and TRBJ1-6, with a possible D match to TRBD1 (5 bases). Germline V lookup: CDR1 MNHEY, CDR2 SVGAGI. This CDR3 has 15 residues. Trimming stripped 2 bases from V and 6 bases from J, with 11 bases between. The CDR3 loop is CASSYGRQGNSPLHF. DNA for the CDR3: TGTGCCAGCAGTTACGGTCGGCAGGGTAATTCACCCCTCCACTTT.